Sequencing of this T cell receptor (beta chain) was carried out in a study of T-cell memory formation after mild COVID-19. Study-level points and caveats: Contracting CD8+ clones were enriched in EMRA, CD4+ mainly in CM and EM. Whereas later expanders leaned CD4+, clones contracting day 15 to 85 showed a balanced CD4/CD8 makeup. Several responding clones turned up in pre-infection memory, indicating that cross-reactive memory may have taken part.

V was shortened by 5 bases and J by 10 bases, with 5 bases between the two germline ends. This CDR3 comprises 9 residues. CDR1 and CDR2 (germline): SEHNR, FQNEAQ (reference sequence). This clonotype was seen only a few times. The antigen is undetermined. The authors produced TCR alpha and TCR beta cDNA libraries with sample barcodes and UMIs by 5'RACE using constant-segment primers. TCRdb independently ran MiXCR on the 5' RACE reads; one entry per CDR3 protein. The sample shows about 560,000 distinct CDR3 sequences, roughly a fifth of them seen only once. The sequenced sample was PBMCs or a T cell subset sorted from them (not recorded which). The TCR was taken from an adult woman who had mild COVID-19 (a few samples of this study predate the infection). Cell type and time point are not known. The chain joins TRBV7-9 to TRBJ1-1; D remains ambiguous. CDR3 sequence reads: CASSLGAFF. CDR3 coding DNA: TGTGCCAGCAGCCTAGGAGCTTTCTTT.